This T cell receptor (beta chain) was documented in a study of blood T cells in healthy people across ages. This clonotype has just a few counts. What it recognizes is unknown. The junction departs from germline at one end; a sequencing error may be responsible. CDR3 length equals 18 residues. Germline-derived CDR1 and CDR2 are SEHNR and FQNEAQ (reference sequence). Findings and caveats of the study: In these data, TCR beta diversity tracked strongly with naive T cell percentage. Versus aged donors, long-lived donors had higher diversity and more naive CD4+ cells.

PCR was performed a second time for roughly 7 to 12 cycles using a sample-barcoded 5' primer and a J-beta primer mix. TCRdb recomputed calls from the 5' RACE reads with MiXCR, one row per CDR3 protein. The repertoire holds 500,000 to 600,000 distinct CDR3 sequences, with 27% as singletons. The sample comprised blood. The chain recombines TRBV7-9 with TRBJ2-5; 9 bases fit TRBD1. The TCR originated in a woman aged 70 to 79 in good health. The CDR3 DNA reads as TGTGCCAGCAGCTTATACTTCCCCGGGACAGGGAAGGGAGAGACCCAGTGCTTC. This encodes CASSLYFPGTGKGETQCF.